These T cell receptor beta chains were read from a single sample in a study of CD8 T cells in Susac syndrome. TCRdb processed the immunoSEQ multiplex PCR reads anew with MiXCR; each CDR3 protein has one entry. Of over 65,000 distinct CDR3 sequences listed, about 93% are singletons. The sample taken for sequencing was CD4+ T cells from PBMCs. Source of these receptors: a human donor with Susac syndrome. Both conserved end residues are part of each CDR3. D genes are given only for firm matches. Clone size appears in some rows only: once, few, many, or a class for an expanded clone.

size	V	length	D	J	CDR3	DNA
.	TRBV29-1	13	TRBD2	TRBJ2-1	CSVERTRHNEQFF	TGCAGCGTTGAAAGGACTAGACACAATGAGCAGTTCTTC
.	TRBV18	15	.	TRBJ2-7	CASSPGLAYNYEQYF	TGTGCCAGCTCACCGGGCCTAGCGTACAACTACGAGCAGTACTTC
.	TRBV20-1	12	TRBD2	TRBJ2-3	CSGTRGTDTQYF	TGCAGTGGGACTAGGGGCACAGATACGCAGTATTTT
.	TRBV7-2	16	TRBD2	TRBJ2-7	CASSTRTSGPYYEQYF	TGTGCCAGCAGCACCCGGACTAGCGGGCCCTACTACGAGCAGTACTTC
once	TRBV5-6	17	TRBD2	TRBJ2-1	CASSLRKSGRIGNEQFF	TGTGCCAGCAGCTTGAGGAAGAGCGGGAGGATAGGAAATGAGCAGTTCTTC
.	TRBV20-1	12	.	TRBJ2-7	CSAATPEYEQYF	TGCAGTGCTGCCACCCCTGAGTACGAGCAGTACTTC
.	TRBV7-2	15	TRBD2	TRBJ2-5	CASSLTSGSWETQYF	TGTGCCAGCAGCCTTACTAGCGGGAGTTGGGAGACCCAGTACTTC
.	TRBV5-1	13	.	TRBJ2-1	CASSVSPPNEQFF	TGCGCCAGCAGCGTTAGTCCCCCCAATGAGCAGTTCTTC
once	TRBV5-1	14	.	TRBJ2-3	CASRDKPSTDTQYF	TGCGCCAGCAGGGATAAGCCTAGCACAGATACGCAGTATTTT
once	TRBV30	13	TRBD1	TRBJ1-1	CAWDPGTGSEAFF	TGTGCCTGGGATCCCGGGACAGGATCTGAAGCTTTCTTT
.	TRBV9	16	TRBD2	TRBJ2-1	CASSAIAGGLNNEQFF	TGTGCCAGCAGCGCGATAGCGGGAGGGCTAAACAATGAGCAGTTCTTC
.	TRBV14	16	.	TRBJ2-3	CASSQLTGSSTDTQYF	TGTGCCAGCAGCCAGTTAACAGGGTCTAGCACAGATACGCAGTATTTT
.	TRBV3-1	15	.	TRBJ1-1	CASSQGDVLNTEAFF	TGTGCCAGCAGCCAAGGGGATGTCTTGAACACTGAAGCTTTCTTT
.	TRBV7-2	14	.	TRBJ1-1	CASSFMDMNTEAFF	TGTGCCAGCAGCTTCATGGATATGAACACTGAAGCTTTCTTT
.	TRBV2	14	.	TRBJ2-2	CASHLAENTGELFF	TGTGCCAGCCACCTGGCCGAGAACACCGGGGAGCTGTTTTTT
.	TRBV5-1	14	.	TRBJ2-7	CASSQGLQSYEQYF	TGCGCCAGCAGCCAGGGACTCCAGTCCTACGAGCAGTACTTC
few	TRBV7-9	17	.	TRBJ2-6	CASSSPRAASGANVLTF	TGTGCCAGCAGCTCCCCACGAGCCGCCTCTGGGGCCAACGTCCTGACTTTC
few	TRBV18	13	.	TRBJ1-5	CASSPGSNQPQHF	TGTGCCAGCTCACCCGGGAGCAATCAGCCCCAGCATTTT
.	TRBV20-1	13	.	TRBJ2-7	CSARDRTAYEQYF	TGCAGTGCTAGAGACAGGACGGCCTACGAGCAGTACTTC
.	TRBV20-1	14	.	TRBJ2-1	CSASRSGAGNEQFF	TGCAGTGCTAGTAGGTCGGGAGCAGGTAATGAGCAGTTCTTC
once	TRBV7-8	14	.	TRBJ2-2	CASSDRQGVGELFF	TGTGCCAGCAGCGACAGGCAGGGTGTCGGGGAGCTGTTTTTT
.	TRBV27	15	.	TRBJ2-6	CASSLGDTGANVLTF	TGTGCCAGCAGTTTAGGGGACACTGGGGCCAACGTCCTGACTTTC
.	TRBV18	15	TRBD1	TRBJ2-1	CASSSGTGSWNEQFF	TGTGCCAGCTCCTCCGGGACAGGGTCCTGGAATGAGCAGTTCTTC
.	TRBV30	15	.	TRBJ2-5	CAWNPGHLAQETQYF	TGTGCCTGGAATCCGGGACACCTCGCCCAAGAGACCCAGTACTTC
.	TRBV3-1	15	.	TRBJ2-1	CASSRDIGGNAEQFF	TGTGCCAGCAGCCGCGACATCGGGGGCAATGCTGAGCAGTTCTTC
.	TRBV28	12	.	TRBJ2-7	CATRDSSYEQYF	TGTGCCACCAGGGACTCCTCCTACGAGCAGTACTTC
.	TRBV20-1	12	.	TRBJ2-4	CSASTASDIQYF	TGCAGTGCTAGTACCGCCAGCGACATTCAGTACTTC
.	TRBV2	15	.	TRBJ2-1	CASSERTASYNEQFF	TGTGCCAGCAGTGAACGCACGGCTTCCTACAATGAGCAGTTCTTC
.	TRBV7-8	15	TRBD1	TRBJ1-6	CASSLGAGQGAPLHF	TGTGCCAGCAGCTTAGGGGCAGGTCAGGGGGCACCCCTCCACTTT
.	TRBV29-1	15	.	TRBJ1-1	CSVWLTLNMNTEAFF	TGCAGCGTGTGGTTAACCTTGAACATGAACACTGAAGCTTTCTTT
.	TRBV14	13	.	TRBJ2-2	CASSLIRGGELFF	TGTGCCAGCAGCTTAATCCGGGGCGGGGAGCTGTTTTTT
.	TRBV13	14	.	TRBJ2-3	CASSRGRQGDTQYF	TGTGCCAGCAGCCGGGGGAGGCAGGGAGATACGCAGTATTTT
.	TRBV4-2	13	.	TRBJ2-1	CASSLLRVDEQFF	TGTGCCAGCAGCCTACTCAGGGTGGATGAGCAGTTCTTC
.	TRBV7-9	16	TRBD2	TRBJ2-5	CASSRTSGRLEETQYF	TGTGCCAGCAGCAGGACTAGCGGGAGATTAGAAGAGACCCAGTACTTC
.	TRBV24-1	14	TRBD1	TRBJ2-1	CATSAGRGFDEQFF	TGTGCCACCAGTGCAGGCAGGGGGTTCGATGAGCAGTTCTTC
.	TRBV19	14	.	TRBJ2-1	CASSIEVIYNEQFF	TGTGCCAGTAGTATAGAGGTTATATACAATGAGCAGTTCTTC
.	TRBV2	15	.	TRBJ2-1	CASSADSLSYNEQFF	TGTGCCAGCAGCGCGGACTCGCTCTCCTACAATGAGCAGTTCTTC
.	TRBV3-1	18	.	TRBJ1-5	CASSQEPPVWEGNQPQHF	TGTGCCAGCAGCCAAGAACCCCCCGTATGGGAAGGCAATCAGCCCCAGCATTTT
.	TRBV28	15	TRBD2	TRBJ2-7	CASSSGTSGRYEQYF	TGTGCCAGCAGTTCCGGGACTAGCGGGAGGTACGAGCAGTACTTC
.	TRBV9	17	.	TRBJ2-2	CASSVQPRGRGTGELFF	TGTGCCAGCAGCGTACAACCCCGAGGGCGGGGCACCGGGGAGCTGTTTTTT
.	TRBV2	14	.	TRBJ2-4	CASSGETGRYIQYF	TGTGCCAGCAGTGGGGAGACAGGCCGCTACATTCAGTACTTC